The sequence of this T cell receptor (beta chain) was determined in a study of T cell responses to AZD1222 COVID-19 vaccine. Germline assignment: CDR1 SGHRS and CDR2 YFSETQ. The CDR3 extends over 16 amino acids. V lost 0 bases, J lost 0 bases, and 11 bases lay in between. TCRdb's table, derived via immunoSEQ multiplex PCR, lists solely in-frame clones and lacks some. Of about 35,000 clones listed, about nine tenths are singletons. The TCR sequence derives from an adult who received the AZD1222 COVID-19 vaccine. The rearrangement joins TRBV5-1 to TRBJ2-3; D perhaps matches TRBD2 (6 bases). The sequences come from peripheral blood, collected 28 days after the second AZD1222 dose. CDR3 in amino acids: CASSLDGLISTDTQYF. The CDR3 region has the DNA TGCGCCAGCAGCTTGGACGGACTAATAAGCACAGATACGCAGTATTTT.